What follows describes a single T cell receptor beta chain. No antigen is known for it. No base quality information exists; no much larger clone differs at one position. The trial excluded patients who had a history of autoimmune disease or were on systemic immunosuppression. Peripheral blood for TCR sequencing was drawn from every dose cohort at baseline, at cycle 4 day 1 and at cycle 7 day 1. The samples were taken from a phase I, first-in-human, multicenter, open-label dose-escalation trial of ivuxolimab. Adults with locally advanced or metastatic melanoma, renal cell carcinoma, hepatocellular carcinoma or head and neck squamous cell carcinoma were enrolled in the trial. CD4+ and CD8+ T cells were sorted separately from peripheral blood before TCR sequencing. Genomic DNA was extracted from sorted cells for sequencing of the TCRbeta CDR3 region. The immunoSEQ Assay was used for sequencing of TCRbeta CDR3 regions. The source is immuneACCESS, and TCRdb retained only in-frame sequences with V and J called. Part of the clones is not carried over; for the studies checked, unresolved V genes explain less than half of this, and the remainder is unexplained. In this sample the table shows about 74,000 clones, more than 70% of which occur a single time. The ten biggest clones cover about 6.9% of the sample.

CDR1 is given as LNHDA and CDR2 as SQIVND, both from the germline V gene (reference sequence). From its cysteine to its phenylalanine, the CDR3 spans 15 amino acids. Only the CDR3 portion is preserved as DNA: 45 bases, with reading frame beginning at the first base. V lost 9 bases and J lost 2 bases, and the count of bases not matched to a germline gene is 6. The sample comes from a study of OX40 agonist ivuxolimab in advanced cancers. With respect to the entire study: The costimulatory receptor OX40 (CD134) was targeted by ivuxolimab, a fully human IgG2 agonistic monoclonal antibody. Among the 50 to 55 dose-escalation patients, about 20 had hepatocellular carcinoma, 15 or so melanoma, 9 renal cell carcinoma and 9 head and neck cancer. Patients were allowed to have had prior anti-PD-1, anti-PD-L1 or anti-CTLA-4 therapy, and 40% of the dose-escalation patients had been treated with checkpoint inhibitors. Intravenous ivuxolimab was administered to patients every 2 weeks at six dose levels: 0.01, 0.1, 0.3, 1.5, 3 and 10 mg/kg. Partial responses occurred in three dose-escalation patients: two with cutaneous melanoma and one with hepatocellular carcinoma. The paper describes the monotherapy dose-escalation part (N ≈ 52 patients) of the phase I trial of ivuxolimab. Peripheral TCRbeta sequencing aimed to test whether ivuxolimab altered TCR sequence diversity and caused clonal T-cell expansion. A male proportion of approximately 83% and a mean age of approximately 62 years, ranging from about 23 to 90, were recorded for the dose-escalation cohort.

The study at large found these results: After ivuxolimab, CD8+ T cells had more expanded clones than CD4+ T cells on average. In the 0.1-3.0 mg/kg groups, partial responders had among the lowest normalized peripheral clonal expansion, particularly in CD8+ T cells. Low levels of normalized T-cell clonal expansion were also seen in some patients who did not respond. At doses of 0.1 to 3.0 mg/kg, clonal expansion of both CD4+ and CD8+ T cells in blood was seen between baseline and week 6. Antigen specificity was not determined for the clonally expanded peripheral T cells.

Specimen: CD4+ or CD8+ T cells sorted from blood, collected in a trial of the OX40 agonist ivuxolimab. This TCR was recovered from an adult with an advanced solid tumor such as melanoma, head and neck, liver or kidney cancer. This receptor chain uses TRBV19 and TRBJ2-3, with 12 bases in between that match TRBD2. At the DNA level, the sequence is TGTGCCAGCCACCGGACTAGCGGGAACACAGATACGCAGTATTTT. The resulting protein is CASHRTSGNTDTQYF.